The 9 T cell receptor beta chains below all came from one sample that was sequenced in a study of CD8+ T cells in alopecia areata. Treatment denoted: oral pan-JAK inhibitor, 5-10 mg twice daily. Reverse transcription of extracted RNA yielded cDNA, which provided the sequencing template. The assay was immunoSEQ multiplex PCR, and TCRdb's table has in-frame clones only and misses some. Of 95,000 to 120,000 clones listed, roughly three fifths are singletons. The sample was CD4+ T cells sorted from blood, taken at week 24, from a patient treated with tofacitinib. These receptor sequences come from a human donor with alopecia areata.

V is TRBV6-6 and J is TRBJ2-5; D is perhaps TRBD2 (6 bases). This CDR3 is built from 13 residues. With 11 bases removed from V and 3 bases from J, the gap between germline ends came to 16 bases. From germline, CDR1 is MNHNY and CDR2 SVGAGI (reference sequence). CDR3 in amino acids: CAGQSGGKETQYF. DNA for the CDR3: TGTGCCGGCCAGTCTGGGGGGAAAGAGACCCAGTACTTC.

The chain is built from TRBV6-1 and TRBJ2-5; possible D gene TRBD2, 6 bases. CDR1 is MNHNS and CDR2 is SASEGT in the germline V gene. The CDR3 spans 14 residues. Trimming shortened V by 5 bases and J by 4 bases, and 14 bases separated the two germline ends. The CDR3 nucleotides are TGTGCCAGCAGTACGAGACTCGGGGGAGAGACCCAGTACTTC. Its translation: CASSTRLGGETQYF.

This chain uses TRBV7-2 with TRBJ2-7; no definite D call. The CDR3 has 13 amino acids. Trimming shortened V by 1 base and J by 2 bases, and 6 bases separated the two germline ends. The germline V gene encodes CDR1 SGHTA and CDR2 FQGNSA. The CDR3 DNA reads TGTGCCAGCAGCTTAGAGGCAGCCTACGAGCAGTACTTC. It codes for CASSLEAAYEQYF. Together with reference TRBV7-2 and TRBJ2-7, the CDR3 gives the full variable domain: GAGVSQSPSNKVTEKGKDVELRCDPISGHTALYWYRQSLGQGLEFLIYFQGNSAPDKSGLPSDRFSAERTGGSVSTLTIQRTQQEDSAVYLCASSLEAAYEQYFGPGTRLTVT.

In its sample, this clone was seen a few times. DNA for the CDR3: TGTGCCAGTTCCCCCGGCAAAGATTCACCCCTCCACTTT. Protein product: CASSPGKDSPLHF. V is TRBV19 and J is TRBJ1-6; no firm D call. The germline CDR1 and CDR2 sequences are LNHDA and SQIVND (reference sequence). This CDR3 is 13 amino acids long. V was clipped by 8 bases and J by 8 bases, with 13 bases between them.

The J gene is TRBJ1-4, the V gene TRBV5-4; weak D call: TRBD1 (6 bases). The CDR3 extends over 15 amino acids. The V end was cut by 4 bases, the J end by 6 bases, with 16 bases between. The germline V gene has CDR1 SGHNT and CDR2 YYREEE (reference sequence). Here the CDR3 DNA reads TGTGCCAGCAGCATCGGGGTGGGGGCGCATGAAAAACTGTTTTTT. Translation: CASSIGVGAHEKLFF.

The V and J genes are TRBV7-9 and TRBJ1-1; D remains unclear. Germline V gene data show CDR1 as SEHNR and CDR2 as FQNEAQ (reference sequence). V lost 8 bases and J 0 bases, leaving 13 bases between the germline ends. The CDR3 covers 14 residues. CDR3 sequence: CASLIASMNTEAFF. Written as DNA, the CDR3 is TGTGCCAGCTTAATCGCCTCCATGAACACTGAAGCTTTCTTT.

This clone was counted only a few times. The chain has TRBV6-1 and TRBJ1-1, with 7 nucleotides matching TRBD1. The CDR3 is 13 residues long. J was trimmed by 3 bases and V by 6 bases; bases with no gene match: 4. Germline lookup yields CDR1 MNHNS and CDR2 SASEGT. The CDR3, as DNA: TGTGCCAGCAGGTGGCAGGGGGACACTGAAGCTTTCTTT. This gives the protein CASRWQGDTEAFF.

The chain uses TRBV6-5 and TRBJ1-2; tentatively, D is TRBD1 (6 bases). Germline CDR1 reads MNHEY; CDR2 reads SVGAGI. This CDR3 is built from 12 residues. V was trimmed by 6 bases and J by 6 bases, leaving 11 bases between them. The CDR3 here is CASRTGAHGYTF. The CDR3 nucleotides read TGTGCCAGCAGGACAGGTGCCCATGGCTACACCTTC.

The CDR3 DNA is TGCGCCAGCAGCTTTACCTATACTAACTATGGCTACACCTTC. Amino acid sequence: CASSFTYTNYGYTF. This chain joins TRBV5-1 and TRBJ1-2, with D hard to call. Germline V gene lookup returns CDR1 SGHRS and CDR2 YFSETQ. With 2 bases removed from V and 0 bases from J, the gap between germline ends came to 8 bases. This CDR3 contains 14 residues.